This entry is about one T cell receptor (beta chain). Ages ranged from 18 to 89 years, with residence in 20 to 30 US areas. This sample was taken from a study of blood T cell repertoires in COVID-19. Across the study: There were acute and convalescent COVID-19 samples, and they came from the United States, Italy and Spain. Sources were T cells, B-cell-depleted T cells, or PBMCs; the material itself was cDNA or gDNA.

CDR1 and CDR2 from the germline V gene are SGHRS and YFSETQ. The V and J ends lost 7 bases and 2 bases, in that order; junction bases with no gene match: 16. The CDR3 consists of 18 residues. Data came from immunoSEQ multiplex PCR; TCRdb stores just in-frame clones and leaves some out. The data show about 240,000 clones, with more than 75% seen just once and 3.3% held by the top ten. Specimen: PBMCs or T cells enriched from blood (not recorded which). The receptor comes from a woman aged 40 to 49 with acute COVID-19. J is TRBJ2-2 and V is TRBV5-1; TRBD1 aligns across 8 bases. CDR3 residues: CASASIPFAGGNTGELFF. Written as DNA, the CDR3 is TGCGCCAGCGCCTCCATCCCTTTCGCAGGGGGCAACACCGGGGAGCTGTTTTTT.